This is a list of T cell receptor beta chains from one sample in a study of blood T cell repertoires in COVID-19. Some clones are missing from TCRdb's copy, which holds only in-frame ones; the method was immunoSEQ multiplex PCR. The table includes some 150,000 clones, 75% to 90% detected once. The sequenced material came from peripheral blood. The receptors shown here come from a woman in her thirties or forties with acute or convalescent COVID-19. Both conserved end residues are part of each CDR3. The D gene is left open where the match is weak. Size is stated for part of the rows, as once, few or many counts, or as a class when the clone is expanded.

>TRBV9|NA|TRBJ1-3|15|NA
CASSVSPSSGNTIYF
TGTGCCAGCAGCGTTTCCCCCAGCTCTGGAAACACCATATATTTT
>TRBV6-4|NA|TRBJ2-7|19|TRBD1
CASSDPAENPGQGSYEQYF
TGTGCCAGCAGTGACCCTGCGGAGAACCCGGGACAGGGGTCCTACGAGCAGTACTTC
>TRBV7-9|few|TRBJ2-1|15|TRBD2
CASSLVSTSGGQQFF
TGTGCCAGCAGCTTAGTCAGTACTAGCGGGGGACAGCAGTTCTTC
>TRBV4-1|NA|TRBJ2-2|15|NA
CASSPVAGHTGELFF
TGCGCCAGCAGCCCGGTTGCGGGGCACACCGGGGAGCTGTTTTTT
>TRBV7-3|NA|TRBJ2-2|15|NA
CASSLTPGSTGELFF
TGTGCCAGCAGCTTAACGCCAGGGTCCACCGGGGAGCTGTTTTTT
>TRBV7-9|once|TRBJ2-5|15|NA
CASSSGLGPAETQYF
TGTGCCAGCAGCTCGGGACTGGGTCCGGCAGAGACCCAGTACTTC
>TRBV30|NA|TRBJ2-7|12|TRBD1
CAWRWTGGEQYF
TGTGCCTGGAGATGGACAGGGGGCGAGCAGTACTTC
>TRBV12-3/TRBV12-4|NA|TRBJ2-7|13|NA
CASSIGGPYEQYF
TGTGCCAGCAGCATAGGGGGTCCCTACGAGCAGTACTTC
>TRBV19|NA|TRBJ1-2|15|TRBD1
CASSIADRGTYGYTF
TGTGCCAGTAGTATAGCCGACAGGGGGACCTATGGCTACACCTTC
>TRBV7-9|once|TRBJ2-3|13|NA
CASSFRVTDTQYF
TGTGCCAGCAGCTTCCGGGTCACAGATACGCAGTATTTT
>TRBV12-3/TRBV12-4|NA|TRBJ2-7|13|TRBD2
CASALFPGGRGYF
TGTGCCAGCGCACTCTTCCCTGGGGGGAGGGGGTACTTC
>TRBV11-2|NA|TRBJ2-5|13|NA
CASSLGGRETQYF
TGTGCCAGCAGCTTAGGGGGGCGAGAGACCCAGTACTTC
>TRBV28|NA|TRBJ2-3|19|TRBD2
CASSLPGVAGAKGTDTQYF
TGTGCCAGCAGCCTTCCGGGAGTAGCGGGGGCTAAGGGTACAGATACGCAGTATTTT
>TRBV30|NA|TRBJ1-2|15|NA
CAWSSGGPSNYGYTF
TGTGCCTGGAGTTCCGGGGGGCCTAGTAACTATGGCTACACCTTC
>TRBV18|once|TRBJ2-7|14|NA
CASSQTTGSYEQYF
TGTGCCAGCTCACAAACCACAGGGTCCTACGAGCAGTACTTC
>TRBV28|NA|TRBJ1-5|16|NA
CASSPKTGYGNQPQHF
TGTGCCAGCAGTCCGAAGACAGGATATGGCAATCAGCCCCAGCATTTT
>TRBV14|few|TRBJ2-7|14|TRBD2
CASRRSGRSYEQYF
TGTGCCAGCAGGCGGAGCGGGAGATCCTACGAGCAGTACTTC
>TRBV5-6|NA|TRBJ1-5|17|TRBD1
CASSLAGTAYSNQPQHF
TGTGCCAGCAGCTTGGCCGGGACAGCTTATAGCAATCAGCCCCAGCATTTT
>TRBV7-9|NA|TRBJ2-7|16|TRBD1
CAITNKLRDSIYEQYF
TGTGCCATCACTAATAAATTGAGGGACAGTATCTACGAGCAGTACTTC
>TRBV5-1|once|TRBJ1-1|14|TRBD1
CASSLQGASTEAFF
TGCGCCAGCAGCCTACAGGGGGCGAGCACTGAAGCTTTCTTT
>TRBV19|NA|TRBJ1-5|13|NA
CASSPGEAQPQHF
TGTGCCAGTAGCCCAGGGGAAGCTCAGCCCCAGCATTTT
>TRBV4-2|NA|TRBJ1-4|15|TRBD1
CASSLQGATNEKLFF
TGTGCCAGCAGCCTACAGGGGGCAACTAATGAAAAACTGTTTTTT
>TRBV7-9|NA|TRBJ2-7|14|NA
CASSLREVSYEQYF
TGTGCCAGCAGCTTAAGGGAGGTCTCCTACGAGCAGTACTTC
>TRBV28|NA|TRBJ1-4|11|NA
CAIERNEKLFF
TGTGCCATCGAGAGGAATGAAAAACTGTTTTTT
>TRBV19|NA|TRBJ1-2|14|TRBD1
CASSIGQGVGGYTF
TGTGCCAGTAGTATCGGACAGGGTGTGGGAGGCTACACCTTC
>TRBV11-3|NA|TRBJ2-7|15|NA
CASSLDRGAPYEQYF
TGTGCCAGCAGCTTAGACAGGGGCGCACCCTACGAGCAGTACTTC
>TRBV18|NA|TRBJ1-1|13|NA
CASSPGLNTEAFF
TGTGCCAGCTCACCCGGGTTGAACACTGAAGCTTTCTTT